The source of this T cell receptor beta chain is a study of cytomegalovirus exposure and HLA in healthy donors. Primers for the PCR totalled 60 Vbeta and 13 Jbeta. Sequencing used immunoSEQ multiplex PCR; TCRdb keeps in-frame clones, though not all of them. The data show approximately 53,000 clones, roughly 75% seen once. V was cut by 1 base and J by 9 bases, with 11 bases left in between. Germline V gives CDR1 SGHNT, CDR2 YYREEE (reference sequence). The CDR3 contains 13 residues. The sequencing input was PBMCs. The receptor was derived from a man aged 25-40 years in good health and CMV-seropositive. V gene TRBV5-4 combines with J gene TRBJ1-3; D is unresolved. CDR3 nucleotides: TGTGCCAGCAGCTTGTCCGGGTCGAGCACCATATATTTT. Translating it yields CASSLSGSSTIYF.